This TCR beta chain was identified during a study of blood T cell repertoires in COVID-19. TCRdb keeps only in-frame clones here, not all; method: immunoSEQ multiplex PCR. The sample holds approximately 84,000 clones, 83% seen once. This clone was observed a handful of times. Sequence at one end of the junction differs from germline and may be a read error. This CDR3 has 13 amino acids. Germline V gene lookup returns CDR1 WSHSY and CDR2 SAAADI. The TCR comes from a human donor in a cohort sampled during active COVID-19. The sample was peripheral blood. The rearrangement links TRBV10-2 to TRBJ2-3; TRBD1 matches at 10 bases. CDR3 nucleotides: TGCGCCAGTGGGGACAGGGGTGAAGATACGCGGTATTTT. It is translated as CASGDRGEDTRYF.